This TCR beta chain was identified in a study of cytomegalovirus exposure and HLA in healthy donors. This CDR3 comprises 15 residues. Germline CDR1 reads SGHVS; CDR2 reads FNYEAQ. With 5 bases clipped from V and 8 bases from J, the junction kept 9 bases outside the gene matches. Primers: 60 Vbeta forward and 13 Jbeta reverse. Assay used: immunoSEQ multiplex PCR; TCRdb lists only in-frame clones, some missing. In the table there are approximately 130,000 clones, around 80% of which are singletons. The sequenced sample consisted of PBMCs. The clonotype comes from a woman aged 45 to 65 in good health and CMV-seronegative. The chain employs TRBV7-6 and TRBJ1-4; 9 bases line up with TRBD1. CDR3 sequence (DNA): TGTGCCAGCAGCATAACAGGGGGCTCGGGGGAAAAACTGTTTTTT. Residues: CASSITGGSGEKLFF.